The 27 T cell receptor beta chains in this list originate from one sample, sequenced in a study of blood T cell repertoires in COVID-19. The data were produced by immunoSEQ multiplex PCR, yet TCRdb's version contains in-frame clones alone and is incomplete. This repertoire shows 140,000 to 150,000 clones, around 90% found once; its top ten account for roughly 4%. The specimen sequenced was PBMCs or T cells enriched from blood (not recorded which). The receptors were gathered from a woman between 40 and 55 years old who had been exposed to COVID-19.

The gene calls are TRBV18 and TRBJ2-7; unclear D gene. The germline CDR1 and CDR2 sequences are KGHSH and LQKENI. The germline V and J ends were trimmed by 6 bases and 5 bases, with 11 bases remaining between them. This CDR3 has 12 residues. This CDR3 is CASSTTPHEQYF. The CDR3 DNA sequence: TGTGCCAGCTCTACTACCCCCCACGAGCAGTACTTC.

The chain employs TRBV2 and TRBJ1-3; tentatively, D is TRBD1 (6 bases). Germline CDR1 and CDR2: SNHLY and FYNNEI. The CDR3 spans 15 residues. Trimming removed 2 bases from V and 4 bases from J, with 12 bases in between. Here the CDR3 reads CASSETRGSGNTIYF. CDR3 DNA: TGTGCCAGCAGTGAAACCAGGGGTAGCGGAAACACCATATATTTT.

V and J are TRBV11-2 and TRBJ1-5, with D tentatively TRBD1 (5 bases). CDR1 is SGHAT, CDR2 FQNNGV, per germline. The CDR3 spans 15 residues. Trimming shortened V by 3 bases and J by 3 bases, and 12 bases separated the two germline ends. Written as DNA, the CDR3 is TGTGCCAGCAGCTTCGTCAGGGCGGTCAATCAGCCCCAGCATTTT. Its translation is CASSFVRAVNQPQHF.

In its sample, this clone was seen a few times. This chain connects TRBV5-5 to TRBJ1-5; 7 bases match TRBD1. The CDR3 is 17 amino acids. V was pared by 0 bases and J by 0 bases, with 6 bases of the junction left unmatched. The germline V gene has CDR1 SGHKS and CDR2 YYEKEE (reference sequence). CDR3 sequence: CASSLDLTGFSNQPQHF. The CDR3 DNA reads TGTGCCAGCAGCTTGGACCTGACAGGGTTTAGCAATCAGCCCCAGCATTTT. Together with reference TRBV5-5 and TRBJ1-5, the CDR3 gives the full variable domain: DAGVTQSPTHLIKTRGQQVTLRCSPISGHKSVSWYQQVLGQGPQFIFQYYEKEERGRGNFPDRFSARQFPNYSSELNVNALLLGDSALYLCASSLDLTGFSNQPQHFGDGTRLSIL.

The genes are TRBV6-5 and TRBJ2-1, with TRBD2 matching over 13 bases. Losses at the gene ends were 5 bases for V and 7 bases for J; bases not matched to a gene: 5. The CDR3 sequence is 15 residues long. In germline, CDR1 is MNHEY, CDR2 SVGAGI. Here the CDR3 reads CASSQLAGGRNEQFF. DNA of the CDR3: TGTGCCAGCAGTCAACTAGCGGGGGGGCGGAATGAGCAGTTCTTC.

V usage is TRBV21-1 and J usage is TRBJ2-3; the D call of TRBD2 is as the table states it, not checked on the DNA. TRBV21-1 has pseudogene status. The CDR3 has 18 residues. CDR3 DNA sequence: TGTGCCAGCAGCAAAGCGCGGGTAGCGGTCCGTCACACAGATACGCAGTATTTT. Translation: CASSKARVAVRHTDTQYF.

The V call is TRBV27, the J call TRBJ1-2, with 7 bases aligning to TRBD1. With 5 bases clipped from V and 3 bases from J, the junction kept 6 bases outside the gene matches. The CDR3 runs 14 residues. Germline loops: CDR1 MNHEY, CDR2 SMNVEV (reference sequence). The CDR3 loop reads CASSTRQGYYGYTF. CDR3 sequence (DNA): TGTGCCAGCAGTACCCGACAGGGATACTATGGCTACACCTTC.

V gene TRBV7-2 combines with J gene TRBJ2-5; tentatively, D is TRBD1 (5 bases). The germline V gene encodes CDR1 SGHTA and CDR2 FQGNSA. Trimming pared 3 bases from V and 3 bases from J, leaving 14 bases between. The CDR3 runs 15 residues. The CDR3 DNA reads TGTGCCAGCAGCTTCCCCCTCGAAGGGGAAGAGACCCAGTACTTC. Protein sequence: CASSFPLEGEETQYF. The variable domain in full, with the rest retrieved from reference TRBV7-2 and TRBJ2-5, is GAGVSQSPSNKVTEKGKDVELRCDPISGHTALYWYRQSLGQGLEFLIYFQGNSAPDKSGLPSDRFSAERTGGSVSTLTIQRTQQEDSAVYLCASSFPLEGEETQYFGPGTRLLVL.

V gene TRBV28 combines with J gene TRBJ1-5; D is unclear. Germline V lookup: CDR1 MDHEN, CDR2 SYDVKM. The CDR3 length is 14 residues. Trimming took off 4 bases at V and 4 bases at J, with 11 bases between the two ends. The CDR3 reads CASSYDPQNQPQHF. The DNA for the CDR3 is TGTGCCAGCAGTTACGATCCCCAGAATCAGCCCCAGCATTTT.

About this clone: An end of the junction does not agree with germline; a read error may underlie this. The chain has TRBV10-3 and TRBJ2-5; perhaps TRBD1 as D (6 bases). The germline V gene has CDR1 ENHRY and CDR2 SYGVKD. The CDR3 covers 12 residues. The CDR3 reads CAVRQDQETQYF. The CDR3 DNA reads as TGTGCCGTCAGACAGGACCAAGAGACCCAGTACTTC.

This clone occurred many times. The V call is TRBV6-5, the J call TRBJ1-6; no definite D call. The germline V and J ends were trimmed by 7 bases and 3 bases, with 13 bases remaining between them. The CDR3 consists of 15 residues. Germline-derived CDR1 and CDR2 are MNHEY and SVGAGI. CDR3 amino acids: CASKREGSYNSPLHF. CDR3 coding DNA: TGTGCCAGCAAAAGGGAGGGCAGCTATAATTCACCCCTCCACTTT.

CDR3 bases: TGTGCCAGTAGTCTGCTTCCTCCCCGGGAGAGTAATGATGAGCAGTTCTTC. Amino acid sequence: CASSLLPPRESNDEQFF. The gene calls are TRBV19 and TRBJ2-1; a possible D gene is TRBD2 (6 bases). The germline V gene has CDR1 LNHDA and CDR2 SQIVND (reference sequence). The V end was cut by 5 bases, the J end by 8 bases, with 25 bases between. The CDR3 runs to 17 residues.

This sequence joins TRBV29-1 and TRBJ2-7; 9 bases align to TRBD1. Germline CDR1 SQVTM, CDR2 ANQGSEA. The V and J ends lost 5 bases and 1 base, in that order; junction bases with no gene match: 6. This CDR3 is built from 14 residues. The CDR3 loop reads CSVLLGTGSYEQYF. The CDR3 DNA reads TGCAGCGTTCTCCTCGGGACAGGGTCCTACGAGCAGTACTTC.

The chain couples TRBV19 to TRBJ2-3; D perhaps matches TRBD1 (6 bases). This CDR3 comprises 13 residues. Per the germline V gene, CDR1 is LNHDA and CDR2 is SQIVND (reference sequence). Deletions cut 4 bases from V and 6 bases from J, with 11 bases between. The CDR3 loop reads CASSTFTGDTQYF. The CDR3 DNA follows: TGTGCCAGTAGTACATTTACAGGGGATACGCAGTATTTT.

Only one count was recorded for this clone. This sequence joins TRBV7-9 and TRBJ1-2, with D perhaps TRBD1 (6 bases). The CDR3 has 14 amino acids. Trimming stripped 2 bases from V and 4 bases from J, with 11 bases between. The germline V gene has CDR1 SEHNR and CDR2 FQNEAQ (reference sequence). CDR3 bases: TGTGCCAGCAGCTTACAGGGGAGCCTCTATGGCTACACCTTC. Encoded protein: CASSLQGSLYGYTF.

This clone was seen a handful of times. The gene calls are TRBV7-2 and TRBJ2-7, with D possibly matching TRBD2 (6 bases). Germline CDR1 reads SGHTA; CDR2 reads FQGNSA. The V end lost 8 bases, the J end lost 4 bases, and 15 bases lay between the germline ends. The CDR3 covers 13 residues. The CDR3 loop reads CASSRDSYYEQYF. In DNA, the CDR3 is TGTGCCAGCTCCAGGGACTCCTATTACGAGCAGTACTTC.

The V call is TRBV6-5, the J call TRBJ1-2, with D unclear. V was trimmed by 2 bases and J by 3 bases, leaving 7 bases between them. The CDR3 spans 13 residues. Per germline, CDR1 MNHEY and CDR2 SVGAGI. CDR3 in amino acids: CASSYSGDYGYTF. DNA of the CDR3: TGTGCCAGCAGTTACAGCGGGGACTATGGCTACACCTTC.

The chain joins TRBV3-1 (or the pseudogene TRBV3-2) to TRBJ2-7; 8 nucleotides line up with TRBD2. Trimming took 2 bases from V and 0 from J; bases not matched to a gene: 3. This CDR3 comprises 15 residues. Germline CDR1 is LGHDT and CDR2 is YNNKEL (reference sequence). CDR3 DNA: TGTGCCAGCAGCCAACGCGGGGGGCGCTCCTACGAGCAGTACTTC. Protein product: CASSQRGGRSYEQYF.

This clone was detected only once. The V gene is TRBV11-2, the J gene TRBJ2-1; no clear D gene. CDR3 length: 14 residues. V gave up 1 base and J gave up 0 bases, with 4 bases separating them. Germline CDR1 SGHAT, CDR2 FQNNGV. The CDR3 bases are TGTGCCAGCAGCTTAGTCGGCTCCTACAATGAGCAGTTCTTC. Translating it yields CASSLVGSYNEQFF.

This chain links TRBV25-1 with TRBJ1-3; D not resolved. Germline CDR1 reads MGHDK; CDR2 reads SYGVNS. The CDR3 is made up of 15 amino acids. V shed 1 base and J shed 0 bases, with 7 bases lying between them. CDR3 DNA: TGTGCCAGCAGTGAATGGGCAGACTCTGGAAACACCATATATTTT. Translation gives CASSEWADSGNTIYF.

The V and J genes are TRBV2 and TRBJ1-1; D perhaps matches TRBD1 (6 bases). Germline CDR1 reads SNHLY; CDR2 reads FYNNEI. The CDR3 sequence is 12 residues long. V lost 3 bases and J lost 8, with 10 bases in between. Written as DNA, the CDR3 is TGTGCCAGCAGTGAGGGGGGGGCCGAAGCTTTCTTT. This codes for CASSEGGAEAFF.

The J gene is TRBJ2-1, the V gene TRBV28, with 8 bases identical to TRBD1. Germline trimming cut 7 bases from V and 4 bases from J; bases unmatched to any gene: 6. This CDR3 has 14 amino acids. Germline V gene data show CDR1 as MDHEN and CDR2 as SYDVKM. The CDR3 loop is CASKRDRTYNEQFF. The CDR3 DNA follows: TGTGCCAGCAAACGGGACAGGACATACAATGAGCAGTTCTTC.

The chain couples TRBV28 to TRBJ1-2; no clear D. Germline CDR1 and CDR2: MDHEN and SYDVKM. Trimming left V 10 bases short and J 5 bases short, with 23 bases between. The CDR3 extends over 15 amino acids. The CDR3 is CATRYGEGQLYGYTF. The CDR3 coding sequence is TGTGCCACCAGGTATGGCGAGGGCCAACTTTATGGCTACACCTTC.

The chain uses TRBV6-5 and TRBJ1-1; D might be TRBD1 (6 bases). The V end was cut by 7 bases, the J end by 4 bases, with 16 bases between. Germline V lookup: CDR1 MNHEY, CDR2 SVGAGI. The CDR3 loop spans 14 amino acids. The CDR3 sequence: CASKGGAASTEAFF. DNA for the CDR3: TGTGCCAGCAAGGGGGGGGCAGCCAGCACTGAAGCTTTCTTT.

CDR3: CASSLGTSGRIEQYF. CDR3 in DNA: TGTGCCAGCAGTTTAGGGACTAGCGGGAGGATCGAGCAGTACTTC. The chain couples TRBV28 to TRBJ2-7, with TRBD2 identical over 15 bases. Germline V gene sequence: CDR1 MDHEN, CDR2 SYDVKM. This CDR3 is 15 amino acids long. Germline trimming cut 2 bases from V and 6 bases from J; bases unmatched to any gene: 2.

The chain uses TRBV15 and TRBJ2-7; TRBD1 matches at 7 bases. In germline, CDR1 is LNHNV, CDR2 YYDKDF (reference sequence). The ends lost 3 bases at V and 4 bases at J; junction bases unmatched: 21. The length of the CDR3 is 19 residues. In DNA, the CDR3 is TGTGCCACCAGCAGCGGGACAGTAGGTTCTGAGCCCCGGGGATACGAGCAGTACTTC. As protein: CATSSGTVGSEPRGYEQYF.

The rearrangement links TRBV3-1 (or the pseudogene TRBV3-2) to TRBJ1-1; D may be TRBD1 (6 bases). This CDR3 has 14 residues. The germline V gene encodes CDR1 LGHDT and CDR2 YNNKEL (reference sequence). Trimming pared 6 bases from V and 5 bases from J, leaving 16 bases between. CDR3 sequence (DNA): TGTGCCAGCAGTACAACAGGGTGGTGGACTGAAGCTTTCTTT. Its protein is CASSTTGWWTEAFF.